These T cell receptor beta chains were read from a single sample in a study of PD-L1 blockade in urothelial cancer. Sequencing used immunoSEQ multiplex PCR; TCRdb keeps in-frame clones, though not all of them. The sample consists of tens of thousands of clones, around 90% of them appearing once. This specimen was PBMCs, taken around atezolizumab (anti-PD-L1) treatment. These receptors were taken from a man in his sixties with urothelial cancer. Both conserved end residues are part of each CDR3. A D gene is named only where the DNA matches it firmly. Rows may omit the clone size; those that give it use once, few, many or a size class.

clone_size	d_call	j_call	v_call	cdr3_aa	cdr3_nt
once	TRBD1	TRBJ1-1	TRBV29-1	CSVRQGKNTEAFF	TGCAGCGTTCGACAGGGGAAGAACACTGAAGCTTTCTTT
-	TRBD2	TRBJ2-3	TRBV4-1	CASSQASGGGAWTQYF	TGCGCCAGCAGCCAAGCTTCTGGCGGGGGGGCCTGGACGCAGTATTTT
-	TRBD1	TRBJ2-3	TRBV5-4	CASSLGQGQDTQYF	TGTGCCAGCAGCTTGGGACAGGGGCAAGATACGCAGTATTTT
-	TRBD2	TRBJ2-5	TRBV19	CASSISGGETQYF	TGTGCCAGTAGTATTTCGGGGGGTGAGACCCAGTACTTC
-	TRBD2	TRBJ2-2	TRBV9	CASSFRRGGGNTGELFF	TGTGCCAGCAGCTTCCGTAGGGGCGGGGGGAACACCGGGGAGCTGTTTTTT
-	-	TRBJ2-1	TRBV2	CASSAERSSYNEQFF	TGTGCCAGCAGTGCTGAGCGGAGCTCCTACAATGAGCAGTTCTTC
-	TRBD1	TRBJ2-7	TRBV7-2	CASSLAGTGVPLSYEQYF	TGTGCCAGCAGCCTGGCCGGGACAGGGGTCCCCCTCTCCTACGAGCAGTACTTC
few	-	TRBJ2-7	TRBV10-1	CASSEPRPLSYEQYF	TGCGCCAGCAGTGAGCCGCGTCCACTCTCCTACGAGCAGTACTTC
-	TRBD2	TRBJ2-3	TRBV5-1	CASSLAVSGNTDTQYF	TGCGCCAGCAGCTTGGCCGTTAGCGGGAACACAGATACGCAGTATTTT
-	-	TRBJ1-2	TRBV7-6	CASSLQGNYGYTF	TGTGCCAGCAGCTTACAGGGGAACTATGGCTACACCTTC
-	TRBD2	TRBJ2-1	TRBV7-2	CASSPDSAGESNEQFF	TGTGCCAGCAGCCCTGACTCAGCGGGAGAAAGCAATGAGCAGTTCTTC
-	TRBD2	TRBJ2-1	TRBV7-2	CASSLVSGRVGYNEQFF	TGTGCCAGCAGCTTAGTTAGCGGGAGAGTAGGGTACAATGAGCAGTTCTTC
-	-	TRBJ2-5	TRBV7-2	CASSLRTLSQETQYF	TGTGCCAGCAGCTTAAGGACACTTAGTCAAGAGACCCAGTACTTC
-	-	TRBJ2-7	TRBV11-2	CASSLAPGRLEQYF	TGTGCCAGCAGCTTAGCCCCCGGGAGACTCGAGCAGTACTTC
-	-	TRBJ2-7	TRBV11-2	CASSLEEGIKGYEQYF	TGTGCCAGCAGCTTAGAAGAGGGCATAAAGGGCTACGAGCAGTACTTC
-	-	TRBJ1-3	TRBV7-2	CASSQLHSGSGNTIYF	TGTGCCAGCAGCCAATTGCACAGTGGCTCTGGAAACACCATATATTTT
few	-	TRBJ2-2	TRBV5-6	CASSLPSVMAGELFF	TGTGCCAGCAGCTTGCCTAGCGTGATGGCCGGGGAGCTGTTTTTT
-	-	TRBJ2-1	TRBV20-1	CSADRYNEQFF	TGCAGTGCCGACAGGTACAATGAGCAGTTCTTC
-	-	TRBJ2-5	TRBV27	CASSSFAGETQYF	TGTGCCAGCAGTTCCTTCGCCGGGGAGACCCAGTACTTC
-	TRBD2	TRBJ2-5	TRBV7-9	CASSPGTSGSETQYF	TGTGCCAGCAGCCCCGGGACTAGCGGGAGTGAGACCCAGTACTTC
-	TRBD2	TRBJ2-3	TRBV6-5	CASSYRRLAGVDTQYF	TGTGCCAGCAGCTACAGGCGGCTAGCGGGAGTGGATACGCAGTATTTT
-	TRBD1	TRBJ1-1	TRBV19	CASSIVGRGDTEAFF	TGTGCCAGTAGTATAGTCGGCAGGGGGGACACTGAAGCTTTCTTT